A single sample is the source of the 27 T cell receptor beta chains below, sequenced in a study of blood T cell repertoires in COVID-19. Some clones are missing from TCRdb's copy, which holds only in-frame ones; the method was immunoSEQ multiplex PCR. The sample shows a few hundred thousand clones, 80% to 85% of them seen only once. The material sequenced was PBMCs or T cells enriched from blood (not recorded which). The receptors stem from a woman aged 45 to 65 who had recovered from COVID-19.

CDR3: CASSQGVGLGTGELFF. The CDR3 DNA sequence: TGTGCCAGCAGCCAAGGGGTGGGATTAGGCACCGGGGAGCTGTTTTTT. This chain connects TRBV7-2 to TRBJ2-2, with a possible D match to TRBD1 (5 bases). The V and J ends lost 5 bases and 4 bases respectively, with 17 bases between them. The CDR3 loop spans 16 amino acids. The V gene's germline CDR1 is SGHTA and CDR2 FQGNSA.

There are a few counts of this clone. The chain recombines TRBV15 with TRBJ2-7, with 7 bases lining up with TRBD1. The CDR3 runs 16 residues. The V and J ends lost 3 bases and 5 bases, in that order; junction bases with no gene match: 13. The germline V gene has CDR1 LNHNV and CDR2 YYDKDF (reference sequence). CDR3 bases: TGTGCCACCAGCAGGGCAACGACAGGGAGATACCACGAGCAGTACTTC. This gives the protein CATSRATTGRYHEQYF.

The chain links TRBV5-1 to TRBJ1-2; 9 nucleotides match TRBD1. V shed 4 bases, J shed 3 bases, and the junction held 10 bases outside the gene matches. Per germline, CDR1 SGHRS and CDR2 YFSETQ. CDR3 length equals 16 residues. The CDR3 DNA reads as TGCGCCAGCAGCGGGGACAGGGCGAGGGAGGACTATGGCTACACCTTC. Amino acid sequence: CASSGDRAREDYGYTF.

This clone was observed once. The chain's CDR3 is CAWSVGEAKNIQYF. CDR3 in DNA: TGTGCCTGGAGTGTCGGGGAGGCCAAAAACATTCAGTACTTC. The chain carries TRBV30 and TRBJ2-4; tentatively, D is TRBD2 (5 bases). V shed 0 bases and J shed 1 base, with 7 bases lying between them. In germline, CDR1 is GTSNPN, CDR2 SVGIG (reference sequence). The CDR3 totals 14 residues.

The V and J genes are TRBV18 and TRBJ1-3; 7 bases agree with TRBD1. The germline gives CDR1 KGHSH, CDR2 LQKENI. The CDR3 consists of 15 residues. After removal of 3 bases from V and 4 bases from J, the junction contained 6 bases not matched to a gene. The CDR3 nucleotides read TGTGCCAGCTCACCGACCGTGGGACAGGGAAACACCATATATTTT. Translating gives CASSPTVGQGNTIYF.

The chain links TRBV12-3 or TRBV12-4 to TRBJ1-1; TRBD1 aligns across 9 bases. Trimming took 6 bases from V and 5 from J; bases not matched to a gene: 4. The CDR3 runs to 13 residues. This CDR3 is CASRRQGETEAFF. The CDR3 bases are TGTGCCAGCAGAAGACAGGGGGAGACTGAAGCTTTCTTT.

V and J are TRBV29-1 and TRBJ2-7, with 11 bases fitting TRBD1. Germline-derived CDR1 and CDR2 are SQVTM and ANQGSEA. Unmatched junction bases numbered 8, after V lost 6 bases and J lost 4 bases. The CDR3 has 14 amino acids. The CDR3 region has the DNA TGCAGCGTGGCAAGGACAGGGGGCAGTTACGAGCAGTACTTC. Its protein is CSVARTGGSYEQYF.

This sequence joins TRBV7-9 and TRBJ1-4; D gene unclear. The V end lost 2 bases, the J end lost 7 bases, and 14 bases lay between the germline ends. The germline CDR1 and CDR2 sequences are SEHNR and FQNEAQ (reference sequence). The CDR3 totals 15 residues. The CDR3 protein is CASSLISLRGEKLFF. CDR3 bases: TGTGCCAGCAGCTTAATTTCCCTCCGGGGTGAAAAACTGTTTTTT.

This rearrangement joins TRBV27 to TRBJ2-7; a possible D gene is TRBD1 (6 bases). Germline V lookup: CDR1 MNHEY, CDR2 SMNVEV (reference sequence). V was pared by 1 base and J by 3 bases, with 10 bases between. This CDR3 contains 14 residues. In DNA, the CDR3 is TGTGCCAGCAGTTTATTAGGGGGTAACTACGAGCAGTACTTC. Translating gives CASSLLGGNYEQYF.

The rearrangement uses TRBV4-2 and TRBJ2-1; 7 bases agree with TRBD2. CDR1 is LGHNA and CDR2 is YNFKEQ in the germline V gene. The CDR3 is 17 residues long. The ends lost 0 bases at V and 4 bases at J; junction bases unmatched: 9. The CDR3 sequence is CASSQDIASGTYNEQFF. In DNA, the CDR3 is TGTGCCAGCAGCCAAGATATTGCTAGCGGAACTTACAATGAGCAGTTCTTC.

This clone appeared a single time. This chain joins TRBV7-9 and TRBJ2-2; the match to TRBD1 covers 7 bases. The V and J ends lost 5 bases and 2 bases, in that order; junction bases with no gene match: 5. The CDR3 is 15 amino acids. Germline CDR1 is SEHNR and CDR2 is FQNEAQ (reference sequence). CDR3 residues: CASSTGQRNTGELFF. For the CDR3, the DNA is TGTGCCAGCAGCACGGGACAGAGAAACACCGGGGAGCTGTTTTTT.

This chain links TRBV5-4 with TRBJ1-1, with D uncertain. Trimming stripped 4 bases from V and 3 bases from J, with 19 bases between. The CDR3 is made up of 16 amino acids. Germline V gives CDR1 SGHNT, CDR2 YYREEE (reference sequence). The CDR3 is CASSPAVWEVDTEAFF. DNA for the CDR3: TGTGCCAGCAGCCCGGCCGTCTGGGAGGTGGACACTGAAGCTTTCTTT. The whole variable domain, filled in from reference TRBV5-4 and TRBJ1-1, reads ETGVTQSPTHLIKTRGQQVTLRCSSQSGHNTVSWYQQALGQGPQFIFQYYREEENGRGNFPPRFSGLQFPNYSSELNVNALELDDSALYLCASSPAVWEVDTEAFFGQGTRLTVV.

This chain joins TRBV10-3 and TRBJ2-2, with 7 nucleotides matching TRBD1. Trimming at V came to 0 bases and at J to 5 bases, leaving 9 bases not matched to a gene. Germline V gene sequence: CDR1 ENHRY, CDR2 SYGVKD. There are 17 residues in the CDR3. This CDR3 reads CAISESKSTGRTGELFF. CDR3 DNA: TGTGCCATCAGTGAGTCGAAGTCGACAGGGCGGACCGGGGAGCTGTTTTTT.

This clone was counted only a few times. The chain employs TRBV7-8 and TRBJ2-5, with TRBD1 matching over 8 bases. The CDR3 consists of 16 residues. With 1 base clipped from V and 2 bases from J, the junction kept 6 bases outside the gene matches. The germline CDR1 and CDR2 sequences are SGHVS and FQNEAQ. CDR3 sequence reads: CASSLGTGGLQETQYF. The CDR3 DNA reads as TGTGCCAGCAGCTTAGGAACAGGGGGGCTTCAAGAGACCCAGTACTTC.

The chain has TRBV7-8 and TRBJ1-6; 7 bases are shared with TRBD1. The J segment lost 0 bases and the V segment lost 1 base, leaving 6 bases of the junction unmatched. The CDR3 extends over 18 amino acids. CDR1 and CDR2 from the germline V gene are SGHVS and FQNEAQ. In DNA, the CDR3 is TGTGCCAGCAGCTTAGGCCTACAGGGGTCCTCCTATAATTCACCCCTCCACTTT. Its translation: CASSLGLQGSSYNSPLHF.

This clone showed up just a few times. The rearrangement joins TRBV19 to TRBJ1-1, with 7 bases lining up with TRBD1. The CDR3 is 15 amino acids. The V and J ends lost 5 bases and 3 bases, in that order; junction bases with no gene match: 9. Germline CDR1 LNHDA, CDR2 SQIVND (reference sequence). CDR3 region: CASSPQEGAHTEAFF. CDR3 nucleotides: TGTGCCAGTAGTCCTCAGGAGGGGGCCCACACTGAAGCTTTCTTT.

V usage is TRBV19 and J usage is TRBJ1-1, with 7 bases identical to TRBD1. The germline gives CDR1 LNHDA, CDR2 SQIVND (reference sequence). J gave up 0 bases and V 5 bases, and 3 bases lay outside the gene matches. The length of the CDR3 is 14 residues. The CDR3: CASSGDSLNTEAFF. CDR3 sequence (DNA): TGTGCCAGTAGTGGGGACAGTTTGAACACTGAAGCTTTCTTT.

This clone showed up just once. The J gene is TRBJ2-5, the V gene TRBV5-1, with 10 bases identical to TRBD2. Germline lookup yields CDR1 SGHRS and CDR2 YFSETQ. V gave up 4 bases and J gave up 5 bases; unmatched junction bases: 5. The CDR3 has 14 amino acids. CDR3 in amino acids: CASSAAGGLETQYF. In nucleotides, the CDR3 is TGCGCCAGCAGCGCAGCGGGGGGGCTGGAGACCCAGTACTTC.

This chain uses TRBV6-4 with TRBJ1-1; TRBD1 aligns across 8 bases. V trimming: 6 bases; J trimming: 1 base; junction bases outside the gene matches: 4. Germline CDR1 and CDR2: MRHNA and SNTAGT. This CDR3 contains 14 residues. The CDR3 here is CASRSQGANTEAFF. CDR3 DNA sequence: TGTGCCAGCAGATCGCAGGGGGCGAACACTGAAGCTTTCTTT.

DNA of the CDR3: TGTGCCAGCAGTTACCTCGGACAGGGAAGGGATGGCTACACCTTC. Amino acid sequence: CASSYLGQGRDGYTF. The rearrangement uses TRBV6-2 or TRBV6-3 and TRBJ1-2; 8 bases line up with TRBD1. CDR1 is MNHEY and CDR2 is SVGEGT in the germline V gene. The CDR3 sequence is 15 residues long. Unmatched junction bases numbered 8, after V lost 2 bases and J lost 6 bases.

V usage is TRBV19 and J usage is TRBJ1-2; 7 nucleotides agree with TRBD1. The germline V gene encodes CDR1 LNHDA and CDR2 SQIVND (reference sequence). The CDR3 sequence is 14 residues long. Unmatched junction bases numbered 9, after V lost 3 bases and J lost 8 bases. CDR3 amino acids: CASSIKTGTGGYTF. The CDR3 region has the DNA TGTGCCAGTAGTATTAAGACAGGGACTGGGGGCTACACCTTC.

This CDR3 is CASSQGPVNTEAFF. CDR3 sequence (DNA): TGTGCCAGCAGCCAAGGTCCAGTAAACACTGAAGCTTTCTTT. This chain joins TRBV3-1 (or the pseudogene TRBV3-2) and TRBJ1-1; D ambiguous. V lost 1 base and J 2 bases, leaving 8 bases between the germline ends. This CDR3 is 14 amino acids long. The germline V gene encodes CDR1 LGHDT and CDR2 YNNKEL (reference sequence).

This clone was recorded only once. The rearrangement links TRBV7-2 to TRBJ1-1; D remains ambiguous. Between the trimmed V and J ends, which lost 1 base and 2 bases, there was a span of 11 bases. Germline V gene lookup returns CDR1 SGHTA and CDR2 FQGNSA. The CDR3 has 15 residues. CDR3 amino acids: CASSLGGLRNTEAFF. The CDR3 region has the DNA TGTGCCAGCAGCTTAGGTGGACTTAGAAACACTGAAGCTTTCTTT.

The chain carries TRBV19 and TRBJ1-1, with 8 bases matching TRBD1. Per the germline V gene, CDR1 is LNHDA and CDR2 is SQIVND (reference sequence). J was trimmed by 8 bases and V by 7 bases; bases with no gene match: 15. This CDR3 has 15 residues. CDR3 in amino acids: CASKGQEGQGIEAFF. DNA for the CDR3: TGTGCCAGTAAAGGACAAGAAGGACAGGGTATAGAAGCTTTCTTT.

This rearrangement joins TRBV27 to TRBJ1-6; D remains unclear. Per the germline V gene, CDR1 is MNHEY and CDR2 is SMNVEV (reference sequence). The CDR3 spans 15 residues. V was pared by 4 bases and J by 12 bases, with 19 bases between. Here the CDR3 reads CASSSNKFLEGPLHF. CDR3 nucleotides: TGTGCCAGCAGTTCAAACAAATTTTTGGAGGGACCCCTCCACTTT.

This chain connects TRBV9 to TRBJ2-1, with a possible D match to TRBD2 (6 bases). Trimming removed 4 bases from V and 4 bases from J, with 12 bases in between. This CDR3 is 14 amino acids long. Germline V gene data show CDR1 as SGDLS and CDR2 as YYNGEE. CDR3 in amino acids: CASSPGTHYNEQFF. CDR3 DNA: TGTGCCAGCAGCCCTGGGACTCATTACAATGAGCAGTTCTTC.

This clone was seen once. The chain recombines TRBV18 with TRBJ1-1, with a weak D call TRBD1 (6 bases). Trimming left V 4 bases short and J 0 bases short, with 9 bases between. Germline V gives CDR1 KGHSH, CDR2 LQKENI. This CDR3 is built from 14 residues. This CDR3 is CASSLDSVNTEAFF. DNA for the CDR3: TGTGCCAGCTCACTGGACAGTGTGAACACTGAAGCTTTCTTT.